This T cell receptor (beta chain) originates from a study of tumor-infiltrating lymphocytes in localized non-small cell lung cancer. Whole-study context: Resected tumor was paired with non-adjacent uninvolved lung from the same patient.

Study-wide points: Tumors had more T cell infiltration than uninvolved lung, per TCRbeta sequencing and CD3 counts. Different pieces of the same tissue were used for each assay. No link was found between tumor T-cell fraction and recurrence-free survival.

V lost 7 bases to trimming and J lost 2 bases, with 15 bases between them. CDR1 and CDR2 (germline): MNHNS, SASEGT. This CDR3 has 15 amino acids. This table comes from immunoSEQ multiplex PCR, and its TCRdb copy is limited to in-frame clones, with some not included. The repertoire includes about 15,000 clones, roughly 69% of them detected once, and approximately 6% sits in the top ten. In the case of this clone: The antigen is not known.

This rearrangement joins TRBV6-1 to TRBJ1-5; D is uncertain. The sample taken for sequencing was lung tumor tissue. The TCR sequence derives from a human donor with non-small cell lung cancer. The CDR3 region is CASTLLRRGNQPQHF. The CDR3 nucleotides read TGTGCCAGCACCCTACTAAGACGGGGCAATCAGCCCCAGCATTTT.